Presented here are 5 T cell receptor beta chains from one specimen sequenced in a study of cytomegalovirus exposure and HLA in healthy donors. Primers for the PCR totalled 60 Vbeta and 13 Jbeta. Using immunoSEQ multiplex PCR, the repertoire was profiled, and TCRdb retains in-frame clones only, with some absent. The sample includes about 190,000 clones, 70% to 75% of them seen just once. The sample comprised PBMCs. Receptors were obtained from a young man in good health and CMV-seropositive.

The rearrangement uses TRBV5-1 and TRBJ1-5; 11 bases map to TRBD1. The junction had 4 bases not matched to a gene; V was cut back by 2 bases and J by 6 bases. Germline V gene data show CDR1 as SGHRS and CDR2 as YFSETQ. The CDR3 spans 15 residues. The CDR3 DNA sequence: TGCGCCAGCAGCTTAGGACAGGGGGCAAGTCAGCCCCAGCATTTT. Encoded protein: CASSLGQGASQPQHF.

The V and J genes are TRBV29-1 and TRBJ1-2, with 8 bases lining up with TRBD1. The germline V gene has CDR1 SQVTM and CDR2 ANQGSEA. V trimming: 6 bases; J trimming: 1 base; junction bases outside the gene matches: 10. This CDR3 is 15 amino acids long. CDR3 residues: CSVSGTGAYNYGYTF. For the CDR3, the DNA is TGCAGCGTCTCCGGGACAGGAGCCTATAACTATGGCTACACCTTC. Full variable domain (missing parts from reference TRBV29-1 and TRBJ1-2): SAVISQKPSRDICQRGTSLTIQCQVDSQVTMMFWYRQQPGQSLTLIATANQGSEATYESGFVIDKFPISRPNLTFSTLTVSNMSPEDSSIYLCSVSGTGAYNYGYTFGSGTRLTVV.

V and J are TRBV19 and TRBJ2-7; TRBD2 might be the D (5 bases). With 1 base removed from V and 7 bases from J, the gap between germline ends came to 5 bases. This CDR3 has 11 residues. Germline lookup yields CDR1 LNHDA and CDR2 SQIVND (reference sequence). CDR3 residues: CASSIAGEQYF. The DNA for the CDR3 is TGTGCCAGTAGTATAGCGGGAGAGCAGTACTTC.

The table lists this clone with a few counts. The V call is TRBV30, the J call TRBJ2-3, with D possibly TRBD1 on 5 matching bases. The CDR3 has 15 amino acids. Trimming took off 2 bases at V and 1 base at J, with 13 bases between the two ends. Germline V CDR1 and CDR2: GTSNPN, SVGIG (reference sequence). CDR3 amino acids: CAWSNSAGRTDTQYF. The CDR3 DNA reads TGTGCCTGGAGTAACTCGGCAGGGCGCACAGATACGCAGTATTTT.

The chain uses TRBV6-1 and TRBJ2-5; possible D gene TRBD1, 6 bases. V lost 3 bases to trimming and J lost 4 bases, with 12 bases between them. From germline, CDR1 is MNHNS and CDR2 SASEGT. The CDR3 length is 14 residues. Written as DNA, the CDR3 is TGTGCCAGCAGTGACAGGGGTTCAGGAGAGACCCAGTACTTC. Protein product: CASSDRGSGETQYF.